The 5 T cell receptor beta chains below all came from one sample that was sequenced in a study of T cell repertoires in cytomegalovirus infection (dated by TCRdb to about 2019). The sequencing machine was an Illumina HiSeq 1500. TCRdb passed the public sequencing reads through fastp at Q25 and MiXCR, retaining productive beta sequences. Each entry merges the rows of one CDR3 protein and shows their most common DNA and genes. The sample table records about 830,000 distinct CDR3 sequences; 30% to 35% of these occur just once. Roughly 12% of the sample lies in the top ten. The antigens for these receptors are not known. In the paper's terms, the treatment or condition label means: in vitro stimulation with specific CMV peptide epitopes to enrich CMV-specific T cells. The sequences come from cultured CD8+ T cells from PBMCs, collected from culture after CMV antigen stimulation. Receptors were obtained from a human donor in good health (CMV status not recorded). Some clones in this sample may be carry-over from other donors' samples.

The CDR3 loop reads CASSMGVNEQFF. In DNA form, the CDR3 reads TGTGCCAGTAGTATGGGGGTTAATGAGCAGTTCTTC. The genes are TRBV19 and TRBJ2-1, with D perhaps assigned TRBD1 or TRBD2 (5 bases each). Trimming took 3 bases from V and 7 from J, leaving 7 bases between them. There are 12 residues in the CDR3. Germline CDR1 and CDR2: LNHDA and SQIVND (reference sequence).

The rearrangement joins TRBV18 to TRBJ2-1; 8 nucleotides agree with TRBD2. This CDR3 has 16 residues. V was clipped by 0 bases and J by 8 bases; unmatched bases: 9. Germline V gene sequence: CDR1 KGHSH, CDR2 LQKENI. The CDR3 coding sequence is TGTGCCAGCTCACCACCGAGCGGGGGCCATTCCGATGAGCAGTTCTTC. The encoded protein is CASSPPSGGHSDEQFF.

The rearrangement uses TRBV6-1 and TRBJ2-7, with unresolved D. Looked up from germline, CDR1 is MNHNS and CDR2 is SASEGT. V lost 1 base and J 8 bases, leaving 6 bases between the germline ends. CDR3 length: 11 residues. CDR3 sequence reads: CASSEEQKQYF. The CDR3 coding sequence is TGTGCCAGCAGTGAAGAACAGAAGCAGTACTTC.

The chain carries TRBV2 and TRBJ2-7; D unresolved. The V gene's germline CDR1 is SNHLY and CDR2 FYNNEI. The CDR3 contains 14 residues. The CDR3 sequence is CVRDEHLIGNEQYV. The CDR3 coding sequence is TGTGTCAGAGACGAACATCTCATTGGGAACGAGCAGTACGTC.

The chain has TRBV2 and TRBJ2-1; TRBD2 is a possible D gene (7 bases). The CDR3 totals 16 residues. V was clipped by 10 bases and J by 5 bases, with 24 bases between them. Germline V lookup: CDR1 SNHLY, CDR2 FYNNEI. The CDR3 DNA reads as TGTGCCACCCTCCTAGGGGGGGGGCGAGTCAACAATGAGCAGTTCTTC. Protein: CATLLGGGRVNNEQFF.